These T cell receptor beta chains were read from a single sample in a study of T cell responses to AZD1222 COVID-19 vaccine. TCRdb keeps only in-frame clones here, not all; method: immunoSEQ multiplex PCR. This table holds around 130,000 clones, less than 95% found once. The sequences come from peripheral blood, collected on day 0 of AZD1222 vaccination. The receptors shown here come from an adult in good health. The CDR3 runs from the conserved cysteine through the conserved F or W. D genes are given only for firm matches. Clone size is stated in some rows and not others, as once, few, many or a class when expanded.

j_gene: TRBJ1-5; d_gene: -; abundance: -; v_gene: TRBV14; CDR3aa: CASSPPGGNQPQHF; CDR3nt: TGTGCCAGCAGCCCCCCGGGGGGAAATCAGCCCCAGCATTTT
j_gene: TRBJ1-3; d_gene: -; abundance: once; v_gene: TRBV9; CDR3aa: CASSWAVSGLGNTIYF; CDR3nt: TGTGCCAGCAGTTGGGCCGTGAGTGGTCTAGGAAACACCATATATTTT
j_gene: TRBJ2-5; d_gene: -; abundance: -; v_gene: TRBV10-2; CDR3aa: CASTRGVQETQYF; CDR3nt: TGCGCCAGCACCCGTGGGGTCCAAGAGACCCAGTACTTC
j_gene: TRBJ1-5; d_gene: TRBD1; abundance: once; v_gene: TRBV11-2; CDR3aa: CASSSGQLGNQPQHF; CDR3nt: TGTGCCAGCAGCTCGGGACAGCTCGGAAATCAGCCCCAGCATTTT
j_gene: TRBJ1-2; d_gene: -; abundance: -; v_gene: TRBV27; CDR3aa: CASRLGVVDGYTF; CDR3nt: TGTGCCAGCAGACTAGGGGTAGTCGATGGCTACACCTTC
j_gene: TRBJ1-3; d_gene: -; abundance: -; v_gene: TRBV28; CDR3aa: CASTLDRIIYF; CDR3nt: TGTGCCAGCACTCTTGACAGGATCATATATTTT
j_gene: TRBJ1-2; d_gene: TRBD1; abundance: -; v_gene: TRBV9; CDR3aa: CASSAQEGQGVYGYTF; CDR3nt: TGTGCCAGCAGCGCGCAGGAGGGACAGGGAGTTTATGGCTACACCTTC
j_gene: TRBJ1-1; d_gene: TRBD1; abundance: -; v_gene: TRBV10-3; CDR3aa: CAITPAGTGNTEAFF; CDR3nt: TGTGCCATCACACCCGCCGGGACAGGGAACACTGAAGCTTTCTTT
j_gene: TRBJ1-2; d_gene: -; abundance: -; v_gene: TRBV5-1; CDR3aa: CASSPDAPTNYGYTF; CDR3nt: TGCGCCAGCAGCCCGGACGCCCCTACTAACTATGGCTACACCTTC
j_gene: TRBJ2-5; d_gene: -; abundance: -; v_gene: TRBV2; CDR3aa: CASSGPKETQYF; CDR3nt: TGTGCCAGCAGTGGACCCAAAGAGACCCAGTACTTC
j_gene: TRBJ2-5; d_gene: -; abundance: -; v_gene: TRBV5-6; CDR3aa: CASSFLSPETQYF; CDR3nt: TGTGCCAGCAGCTTCCTTTCTCCGGAGACCCAGTACTTC
j_gene: TRBJ2-7; d_gene: -; abundance: once; v_gene: TRBV5-1; CDR3aa: CASSLAGRQVYEQYF; CDR3nt: TGCGCCAGCAGCTTGGCGGGGAGACAGGTCTACGAGCAGTACTTC
j_gene: TRBJ1-2; d_gene: TRBD1; abundance: -; v_gene: TRBV19; CDR3aa: CASSISGNRGLNYGYTF; CDR3nt: TGTGCCAGTAGTATCTCGGGGAACAGGGGGCTAAACTATGGCTACACCTTC
j_gene: TRBJ2-1; d_gene: -; abundance: -; v_gene: TRBV11-3; CDR3aa: CASSSGSSYNEQFF; CDR3nt: TGTGCCAGCAGCTCGGGCAGCTCCTACAATGAGCAGTTCTTC
j_gene: TRBJ1-2; d_gene: TRBD1; abundance: -; v_gene: TRBV30; CDR3aa: CAYTPGQGDNYGYTF; CDR3nt: TGTGCTTATACTCCGGGACAGGGAGACAACTATGGCTACACCTTC
j_gene: TRBJ1-3; d_gene: TRBD1; abundance: -; v_gene: TRBV6-5; CDR3aa: CASRAGGSGNTIYF; CDR3nt: TGTGCCAGCAGAGCAGGGGGCAGCGGAAACACCATATATTTT
j_gene: TRBJ1-2; d_gene: TRBD1; abundance: -; v_gene: TRBV6-5; CDR3aa: CATYRDRYVNTF; CDR3nt: TGTGCCACATACCGGGACAGATACGTAAACACCTTC
j_gene: TRBJ1-6; d_gene: -; abundance: -; v_gene: TRBV5-1; CDR3aa: CASSEGTVSPLHF; CDR3nt: TGCGCCAGCAGTGAGGGAACCGTTTCACCCCTCCACTTT
j_gene: TRBJ2-7; d_gene: TRBD1; abundance: -; v_gene: TRBV30; CDR3aa: CAWGQGYSYEQYF; CDR3nt: TGTGCCTGGGGACAGGGATACTCCTACGAGCAGTACTTC